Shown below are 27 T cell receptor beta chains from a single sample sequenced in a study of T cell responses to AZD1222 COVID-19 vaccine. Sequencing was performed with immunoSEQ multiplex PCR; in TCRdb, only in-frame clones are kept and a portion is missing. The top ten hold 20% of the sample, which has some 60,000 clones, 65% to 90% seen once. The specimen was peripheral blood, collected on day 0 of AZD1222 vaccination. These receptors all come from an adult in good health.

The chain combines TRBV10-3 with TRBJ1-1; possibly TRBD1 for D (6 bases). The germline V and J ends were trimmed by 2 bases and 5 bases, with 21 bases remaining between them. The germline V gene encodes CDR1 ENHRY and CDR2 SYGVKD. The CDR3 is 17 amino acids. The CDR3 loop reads CAISEPIQGKGKTEAFF. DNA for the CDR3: TGTGCCATCAGTGAGCCCATACAGGGTAAGGGGAAAACTGAAGCTTTCTTT.

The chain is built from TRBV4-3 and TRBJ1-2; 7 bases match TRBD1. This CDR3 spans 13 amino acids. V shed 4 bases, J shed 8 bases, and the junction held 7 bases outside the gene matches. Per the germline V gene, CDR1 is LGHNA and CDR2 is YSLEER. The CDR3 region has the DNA TGCGCCAGCAGCCTTGAGACAGGGTACGGCTACACCTTC. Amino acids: CASSLETGYGYTF.

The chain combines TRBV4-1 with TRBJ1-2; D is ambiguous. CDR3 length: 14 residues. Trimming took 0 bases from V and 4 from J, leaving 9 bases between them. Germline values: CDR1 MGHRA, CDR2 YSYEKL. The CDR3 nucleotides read TGCGCCAGCAGCCAAGAGGACCGAAGCTATGGCTACACCTTC. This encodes CASSQEDRSYGYTF.

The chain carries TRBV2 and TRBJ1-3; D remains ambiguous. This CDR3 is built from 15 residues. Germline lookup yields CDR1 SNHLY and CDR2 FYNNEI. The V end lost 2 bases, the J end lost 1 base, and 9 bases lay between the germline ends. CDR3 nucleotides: TGTGCCAGCAGTGAAAGGTGGCCTTCTGGAAACACCATATATTTT. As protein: CASSERWPSGNTIYF.

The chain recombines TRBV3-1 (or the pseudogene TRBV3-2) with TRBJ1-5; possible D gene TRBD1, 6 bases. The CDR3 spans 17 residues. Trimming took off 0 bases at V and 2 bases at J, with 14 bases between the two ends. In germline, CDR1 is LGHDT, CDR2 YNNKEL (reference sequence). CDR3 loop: CASSQDHGAGGNQPQHF. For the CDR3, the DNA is TGTGCCAGCAGCCAAGACCACGGGGCAGGGGGCAATCAGCCCCAGCATTTT.

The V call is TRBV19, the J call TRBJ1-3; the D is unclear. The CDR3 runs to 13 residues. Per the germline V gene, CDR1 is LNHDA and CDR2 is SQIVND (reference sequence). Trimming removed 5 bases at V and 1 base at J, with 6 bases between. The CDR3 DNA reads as TGTGCCAGTAGTTATACTTCTGGAAACACCATATATTTT. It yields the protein CASSYTSGNTIYF.

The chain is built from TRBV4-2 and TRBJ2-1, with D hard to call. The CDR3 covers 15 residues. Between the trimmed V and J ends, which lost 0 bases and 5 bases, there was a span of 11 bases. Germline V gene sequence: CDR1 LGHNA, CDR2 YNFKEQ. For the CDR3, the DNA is TGTGCCAGCAGCCAAGATTGGATCCTGAACAATGAGCAGTTCTTC. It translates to CASSQDWILNNEQFF.

CDR3 nucleotide sequence: TGTGCCAGCAGCCCTATAAACGGAAACACCATATATTTT. It is translated as CASSPINGNTIYF. The J gene is TRBJ1-3, the V gene TRBV11-2; no definite D call. The germline CDR1 and CDR2 sequences are SGHAT and FQNNGV. This CDR3 has 13 amino acids. Trimming shortened V by 5 bases and J by 4 bases, and 9 bases separated the two germline ends.

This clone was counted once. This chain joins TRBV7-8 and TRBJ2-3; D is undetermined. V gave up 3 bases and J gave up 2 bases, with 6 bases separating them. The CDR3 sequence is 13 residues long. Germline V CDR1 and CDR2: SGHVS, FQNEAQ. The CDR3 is CASSFGFTDTQYF. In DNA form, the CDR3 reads TGTGCCAGCAGCTTCGGGTTCACAGATACGCAGTATTTT. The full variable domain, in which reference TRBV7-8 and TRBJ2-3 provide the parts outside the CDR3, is GAGVSQSPRYKVAKRGQDVALRCDPISGHVSLFWYQQALGQGPEFLTYFQNEAQLDKSGLPSDRFFAERPEGSVSTLKIQRTQQEDSAVYLCASSFGFTDTQYFGPGTRLTVL.

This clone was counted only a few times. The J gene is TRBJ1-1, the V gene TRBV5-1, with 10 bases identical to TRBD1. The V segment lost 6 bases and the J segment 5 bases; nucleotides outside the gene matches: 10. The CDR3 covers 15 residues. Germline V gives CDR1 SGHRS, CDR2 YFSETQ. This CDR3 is CASKATRTGGTEAFF. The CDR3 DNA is TGCGCCAGCAAAGCCACGCGGACAGGGGGGACTGAAGCTTTCTTT. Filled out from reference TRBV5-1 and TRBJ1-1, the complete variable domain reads KAGVTQTPRYLIKTRGQQVTLSCSPISGHRSVSWYQQTPGQGLQFLFEYFSETQRNKGNFPGRFSGRQFSNSRSEMNVSTLELGDSALYLCASKATRTGGTEAFFGQGTRLTVV.

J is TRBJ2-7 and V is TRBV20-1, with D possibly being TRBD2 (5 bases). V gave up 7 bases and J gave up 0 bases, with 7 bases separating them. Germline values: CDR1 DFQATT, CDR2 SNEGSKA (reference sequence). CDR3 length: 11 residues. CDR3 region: CSVTSSYEQYF. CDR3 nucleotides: TGCAGTGTTACTAGCTCCTACGAGCAGTACTTC.

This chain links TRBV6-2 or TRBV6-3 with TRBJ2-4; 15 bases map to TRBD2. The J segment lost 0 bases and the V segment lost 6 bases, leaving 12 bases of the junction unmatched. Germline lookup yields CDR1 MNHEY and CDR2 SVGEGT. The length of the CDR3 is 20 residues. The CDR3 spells CASSLNGLAGGLLAKNIQYF. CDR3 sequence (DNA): TGTGCCAGCAGCCTAAATGGACTAGCGGGAGGGCTACTAGCCAAAAACATTCAGTACTTC.

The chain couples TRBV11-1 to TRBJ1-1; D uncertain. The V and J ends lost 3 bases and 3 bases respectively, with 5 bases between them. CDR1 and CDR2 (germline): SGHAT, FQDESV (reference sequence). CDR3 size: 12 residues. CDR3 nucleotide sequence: TGTGCCAGCAGCTTCACTGACACTGAAGCTTTCTTT. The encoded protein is CASSFTDTEAFF.

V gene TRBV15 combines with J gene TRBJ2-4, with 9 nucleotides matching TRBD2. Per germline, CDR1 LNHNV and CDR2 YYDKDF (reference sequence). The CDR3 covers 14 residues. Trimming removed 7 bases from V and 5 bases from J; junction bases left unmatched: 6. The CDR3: CATTSGRMENIQYF. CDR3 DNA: TGTGCCACCACCAGCGGGAGGATGGAAAACATTCAGTACTTC. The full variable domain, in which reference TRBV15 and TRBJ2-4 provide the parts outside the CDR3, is DAMVIQNPRYQVTQFGKPVTLSCSQTLNHNVMYWYQQKSSQAPKLLFHYYDKDFNNEADTPDNFQSRRPNTSFCFLDIRSPGLGDTAMYLCATTSGRMENIQYFGAGTRLSVL.

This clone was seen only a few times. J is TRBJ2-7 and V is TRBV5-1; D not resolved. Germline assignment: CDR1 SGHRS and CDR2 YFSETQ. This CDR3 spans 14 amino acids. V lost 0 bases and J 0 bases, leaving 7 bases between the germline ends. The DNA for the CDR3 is TGCGCCAGCAGCTTGGGCGGCACCTCCTACGAGCAGTACTTC. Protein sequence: CASSLGGTSYEQYF.

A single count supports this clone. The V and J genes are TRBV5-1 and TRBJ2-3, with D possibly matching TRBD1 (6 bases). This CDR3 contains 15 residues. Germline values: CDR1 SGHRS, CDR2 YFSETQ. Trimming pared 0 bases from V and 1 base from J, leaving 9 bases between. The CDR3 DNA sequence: TGCGCCAGCAGCTTGGTACAGGGTGGCACAGATACGCAGTATTTT. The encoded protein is CASSLVQGGTDTQYF. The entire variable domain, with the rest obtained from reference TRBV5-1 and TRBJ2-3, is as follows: KAGVTQTPRYLIKTRGQQVTLSCSPISGHRSVSWYQQTPGQGLQFLFEYFSETQRNKGNFPGRFSGRQFSNSRSEMNVSTLELGDSALYLCASSLVQGGTDTQYFGPGTRLTVL.

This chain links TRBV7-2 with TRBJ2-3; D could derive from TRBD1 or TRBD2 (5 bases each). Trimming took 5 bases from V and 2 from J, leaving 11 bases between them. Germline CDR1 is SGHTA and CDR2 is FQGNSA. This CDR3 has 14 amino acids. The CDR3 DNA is TGTGCCAGCAGCCTTCGGGACCCCACAGATACGCAGTATTTT. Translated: CASSLRDPTDTQYF.

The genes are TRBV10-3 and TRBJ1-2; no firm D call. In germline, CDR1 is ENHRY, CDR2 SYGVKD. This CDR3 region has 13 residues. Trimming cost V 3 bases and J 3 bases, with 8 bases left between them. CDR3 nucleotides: TGTGCCATCAGTGACGGACCGTACTATGGCTACACCTTC. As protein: CAISDGPYYGYTF.

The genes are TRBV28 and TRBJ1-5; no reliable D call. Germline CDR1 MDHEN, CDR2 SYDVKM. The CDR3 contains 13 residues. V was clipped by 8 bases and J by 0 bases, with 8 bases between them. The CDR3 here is CASGIYSNQPQHF. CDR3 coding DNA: TGTGCCAGCGGGATCTATAGCAATCAGCCCCAGCATTTT.

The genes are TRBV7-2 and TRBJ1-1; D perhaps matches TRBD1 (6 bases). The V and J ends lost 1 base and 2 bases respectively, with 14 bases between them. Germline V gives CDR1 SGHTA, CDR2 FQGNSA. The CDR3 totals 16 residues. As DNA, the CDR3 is TGTGCCAGCAGCTTAGGCTCGAGGGGGGGAAACACTGAAGCTTTCTTT. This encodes CASSLGSRGGNTEAFF.

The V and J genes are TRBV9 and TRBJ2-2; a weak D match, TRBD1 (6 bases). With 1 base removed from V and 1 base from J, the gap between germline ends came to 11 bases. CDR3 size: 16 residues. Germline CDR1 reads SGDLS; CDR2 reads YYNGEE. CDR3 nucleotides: TGTGCCAGCAGCGTAAGTGACAGGAAGAACACCGGGGAGCTGTTTTTT. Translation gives CASSVSDRKNTGELFF.

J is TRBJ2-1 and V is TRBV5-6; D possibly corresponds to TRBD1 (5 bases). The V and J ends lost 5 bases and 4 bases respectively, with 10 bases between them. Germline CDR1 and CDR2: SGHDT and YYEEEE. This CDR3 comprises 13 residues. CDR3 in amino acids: CASRGARYNEQFF. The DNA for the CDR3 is TGTGCCAGCAGAGGGGCGCGATACAATGAGCAGTTCTTC.

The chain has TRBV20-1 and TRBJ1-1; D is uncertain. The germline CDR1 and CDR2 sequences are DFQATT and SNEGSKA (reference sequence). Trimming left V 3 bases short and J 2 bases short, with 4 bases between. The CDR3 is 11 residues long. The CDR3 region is CSASGNTEAFF. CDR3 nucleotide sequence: TGCAGTGCTAGCGGTAACACTGAAGCTTTCTTT.

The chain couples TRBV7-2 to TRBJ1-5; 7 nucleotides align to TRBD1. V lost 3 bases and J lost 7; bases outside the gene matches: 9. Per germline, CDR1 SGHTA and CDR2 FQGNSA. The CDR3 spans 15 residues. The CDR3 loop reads CASSLGSTGNQPQHF. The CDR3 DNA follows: TGTGCCAGCAGCTTGGGATCGACAGGGAACCAGCCCCAGCATTTT.

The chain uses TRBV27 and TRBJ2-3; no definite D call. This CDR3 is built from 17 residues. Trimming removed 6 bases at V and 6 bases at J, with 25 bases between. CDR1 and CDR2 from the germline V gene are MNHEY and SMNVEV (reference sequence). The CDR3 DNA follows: TGTGCCAGCAGCCCCCTCAAGGGCCTCTCACCTCGGGATACGCAGTATTTT. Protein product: CASSPLKGLSPRDTQYF.

The CDR3 region is CAWSGTHRGGEQYV. The DNA of the CDR3 is TGTGCCTGGAGTGGAACGCACAGAGGAGGCGAGCAGTACGTC. This sequence joins TRBV30 and TRBJ2-7; D perhaps matches TRBD2 (5 bases). This CDR3 comprises 14 residues. Germline loops: CDR1 GTSNPN, CDR2 SVGIG (reference sequence). V was clipped by 1 base and J by 6 bases, with 16 bases between them.

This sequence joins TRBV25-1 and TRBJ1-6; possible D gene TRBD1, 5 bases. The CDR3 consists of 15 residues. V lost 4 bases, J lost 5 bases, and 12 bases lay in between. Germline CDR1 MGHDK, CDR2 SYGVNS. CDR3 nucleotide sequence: TGTGCCAGCAGTGTTGGGCAGGGAGATAATTCACCCCTCCACTTT. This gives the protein CASSVGQGDNSPLHF.